This entry lists 15 T cell receptor beta chains sequenced from one sample in a study of identical twins. Each CDR3 protein gets one entry after TCRdb re-called the 5' RACE reads with MiXCR. The sample includes 1.5 million to 2 million distinct CDR3 sequences, more than 30% seen only once; the top ten take 0.27%. Sequencing was done on a sample of cord blood. Receptor source: a newborn girl in good health.

This clonotype was observed once. The chain employs TRBV3-1 and TRBJ1-1, with a weak D call TRBD1 (6 bases). Germline V lookup: CDR1 LGHDT, CDR2 YNNKEL (reference sequence). CDR3 length: 15 amino acids. V lost 1 base and J lost 5, with 14 bases in between. The CDR3 spells CASSQGGGSRTEAFF. Written as DNA, the CDR3 is TGTGCCAGCAGCCAAGGAGGGGGGAGCAGGACTGAAGCTTTCTTT.

This chain links TRBV2 with TRBJ2-5; TRBD1 aligns across 8 bases. Germline assignment: CDR1 SNHLY and CDR2 FYNNEI. J gave up 11 bases and V 7 bases, and 18 bases lay outside the gene matches. This CDR3 is 15 amino acids long. The CDR3 DNA is TGTGCCAGCATTACTGGGGACAGGCCCATCGATGAGCAGTACTTC. This translates into CASITGDRPIDEQYF.

The chain employs TRBV7-8 and TRBJ2-3, with a tentative D call TRBD1 (5 bases). Deletions cut 1 base from V and 0 bases from J, with 20 bases between. Looked up from germline, CDR1 is SGHVS and CDR2 is FQNEAQ. The CDR3 is made up of 19 amino acids. CDR3 protein: CASSLVGGATAPSTDTQYF. The CDR3 DNA follows: TGTGCCAGCAGCTTAGTCGGTGGGGCGACAGCCCCTAGCACAGATACGCAGTATTTT.

This chain connects TRBV4-2 to TRBJ2-2; the match to TRBD1 covers 7 bases. Per germline, CDR1 LGHNA and CDR2 YNFKEQ. Trimming removed 4 bases from V and 1 base from J; junction bases left unmatched: 9. CDR3 length equals 17 residues. This CDR3 is CASSLKQGRGNTGELFF. The DNA of the CDR3 is TGTGCCAGCAGCCTTAAACAGGGGCGCGGGAACACCGGGGAGCTGTTTTTT.

The CDR3 DNA reads as TGCGCCAGCAGCCAGTCCCAAGGACTAGCGAGCTCCTACAATGAGCAGTTCTTC. Amino acids: CASSQSQGLASSYNEQFF. The chain carries TRBV5-1 and TRBJ2-1, with 9 bases fitting TRBD2. This CDR3 comprises 18 residues. Losses at the gene ends were 4 bases for V and 0 bases for J; bases not matched to a gene: 11. The germline CDR1 and CDR2 sequences are SGHRS and YFSETQ.

Here the CDR3 reads CASSPGTGLGVIYEQYF. The CDR3 nucleotides are TGTGCCAGCAGCCCCGGGACAGGGTTAGGGGTTATCTACGAGCAGTACTTC. This chain connects TRBV12-3 or TRBV12-4 to TRBJ2-7, with 9 nucleotides matching TRBD1. The J segment lost 3 bases and the V segment lost 6 bases, leaving 15 bases of the junction unmatched. CDR3 length: 17 residues.

The gene calls are TRBV7-9 and TRBJ2-1; D tentatively reads TRBD1 or TRBD2 (5 bases each). Trimming pared 9 bases from V and 0 bases from J, leaving 15 bases between. Germline lookup yields CDR1 SEHNR and CDR2 FQNEAQ (reference sequence). The CDR3 totals 15 residues. For the CDR3, the DNA is TGTGCCAGTATAGGGGTAGGGAGCTCCTACAATGAGCAGTTCTTC. Amino acid sequence: CASIGVGSSYNEQFF.

The V call is TRBV5-1, the J call TRBJ1-2; D remains unclear. V dropped 3 bases and J dropped 8 bases, with 17 bases sitting between them. CDR1 SGHRS and CDR2 YFSETQ come from the germline V gene. There are 14 residues in the CDR3. The DNA of the CDR3 is TGCGCCAGCAGCTCGACACTCCCCTATAGGGGCTACACCTTC. It codes for CASSSTLPYRGYTF. The full variable domain, with the rest looked up from reference TRBV5-1 and TRBJ1-2, is KAGVTQTPRYLIKTRGQQVTLSCSPISGHRSVSWYQQTPGQGLQFLFEYFSETQRNKGNFPGRFSGRQFSNSRSEMNVSTLELGDSALYLCASSSTLPYRGYTFGSGTRLTVV.

This clonotype was counted only a few times. V gene TRBV20-1 combines with J gene TRBJ2-7; tentative D call: TRBD2 (6 bases). CDR1 is DFQATT and CDR2 is SNEGSKA in the germline V gene (reference sequence). Between the trimmed V and J ends, which lost 0 bases and 0 bases, there was a span of 12 bases. There are 15 residues in the CDR3. The CDR3 region is CSARDLLGSSYEQYF. CDR3 bases: TGCAGTGCTAGAGATCTACTCGGGAGCTCCTACGAGCAGTACTTC.

This clonotype was seen a few times. The chain recombines TRBV7-8 with TRBJ1-4, with TRBD1 matching 8 bases. The germline CDR1 and CDR2 sequences are SGHVS and FQNEAQ. The CDR3 sequence is 15 residues long. J gave up 6 bases and V 5 bases, and 8 bases lay outside the gene matches. In DNA, the CDR3 is TGTGCCAGCAGCCTGTACAGGGGACAGGATGAAAAACTGTTTTTT. Amino acids: CASSLYRGQDEKLFF.

The chain has TRBV7-2 and TRBJ2-7; D remains ambiguous. The germline gives CDR1 SGHTA, CDR2 FQGNSA. Trimming shortened V by 6 bases and J by 6 bases, and 15 bases separated the two germline ends. This CDR3 comprises 13 residues. CDR3 in amino acids: CASSRGFSGEQYF. Written as DNA, the CDR3 is TGTGCCAGCAGTCGTGGGTTCTCGGGCGAGCAGTACTTC.

The J gene is TRBJ2-1, the V gene TRBV11-2, with D possibly matching TRBD1 (6 bases). This CDR3 region has 14 residues. The germline V and J ends were trimmed by 2 bases and 8 bases, with 13 bases remaining between them. Germline CDR1 and CDR2: SGHAT and FQNNGV. CDR3 sequence (DNA): TGTGCCAGCAGCTTACTCGCCAGGGGCGATGAGCAGTTCTTC. This gives the protein CASSLLARGDEQFF.

Comment on this clonotype: Germline is not matched at one junction end, which may reflect a read error. The V gene is TRBV4-2, the J gene TRBJ1-5, with no clear D. Germline-derived CDR1 and CDR2 are LGHNA and YNFKEQ. The CDR3 runs 15 residues. CDR3 coding DNA: TGTGCCAGCAGCCAAGGCCGAAATAGCAATCAGCCCCAGAATTTT. Amino acids: CASSQGRNSNQPQNF.

This clonotype was recorded once. The chain combines TRBV4-1 with TRBJ2-7; 8 bases map to TRBD2. The CDR3 has 17 amino acids. V lost 3 bases, J lost 7 bases, and 17 bases stayed unmatched. Germline V gives CDR1 MGHRA, CDR2 YSYEKL. The CDR3 bases are TGCGCCAGCAGCCATGGTCCGGGAGGGCCCCTATACAATGAGCAGTACTTC. It codes for CASSHGPGGPLYNEQYF.

The V call is TRBV11-2, the J call TRBJ2-7; D call uncertain. Looked up from germline, CDR1 is SGHAT and CDR2 is FQNNGV. The ends were cut back, 4 bases at V and 4 bases at J, with 20 bases in the middle. The CDR3 runs to 16 residues. CDR3 protein: CASSSYYWPPRYEQYF. The CDR3 nucleotides are TGTGCCAGCAGCTCCTATTACTGGCCGCCGAGATACGAGCAGTACTTC.